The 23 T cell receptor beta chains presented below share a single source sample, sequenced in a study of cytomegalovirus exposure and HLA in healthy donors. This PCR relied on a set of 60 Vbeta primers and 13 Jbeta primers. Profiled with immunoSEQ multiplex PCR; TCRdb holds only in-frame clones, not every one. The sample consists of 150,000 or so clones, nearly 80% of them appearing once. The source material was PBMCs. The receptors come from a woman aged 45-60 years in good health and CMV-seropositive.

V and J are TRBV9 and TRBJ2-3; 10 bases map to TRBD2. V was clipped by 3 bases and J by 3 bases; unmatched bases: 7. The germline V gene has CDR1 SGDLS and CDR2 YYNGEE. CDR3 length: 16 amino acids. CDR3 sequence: CASSALAGVATDTQYF. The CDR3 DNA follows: TGTGCCAGCAGCGCTCTAGCGGGAGTTGCTACAGATACGCAGTATTTT.

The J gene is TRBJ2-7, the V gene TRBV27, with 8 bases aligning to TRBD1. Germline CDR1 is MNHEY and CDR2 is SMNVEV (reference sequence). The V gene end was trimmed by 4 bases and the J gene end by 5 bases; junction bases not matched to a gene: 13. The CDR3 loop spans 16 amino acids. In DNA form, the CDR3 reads TGTGCCAGCAGTTCGATCCCCGACAGGGGTATCCACGAGCAGTACTTC. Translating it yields CASSSIPDRGIHEQYF.

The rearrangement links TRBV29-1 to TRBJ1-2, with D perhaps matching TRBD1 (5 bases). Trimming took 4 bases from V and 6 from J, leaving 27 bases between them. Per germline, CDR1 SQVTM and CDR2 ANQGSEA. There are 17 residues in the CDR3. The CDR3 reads CSVARDFWGGPLDGYTF. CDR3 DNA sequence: TGCAGCGTTGCTCGGGACTTCTGGGGAGGTCCACTGGATGGCTACACCTTC.

CDR3 sequence: CASSLAPNEQFF. The CDR3 DNA reads as TGCGCCAGCAGCTTGGCCCCAAATGAGCAGTTCTTC. The V gene is TRBV5-1, the J gene TRBJ2-1; D is unclear. The CDR3 runs 12 residues. Trimming removed 0 bases from V and 7 bases from J, with 5 bases in between. Looked up from germline, CDR1 is SGHRS and CDR2 is YFSETQ. The entire variable domain, with the rest obtained from reference TRBV5-1 and TRBJ2-1, is as follows: KAGVTQTPRYLIKTRGQQVTLSCSPISGHRSVSWYQQTPGQGLQFLFEYFSETQRNKGNFPGRFSGRQFSNSRSEMNVSTLELGDSALYLCASSLAPNEQFFGPGTRLTVL.

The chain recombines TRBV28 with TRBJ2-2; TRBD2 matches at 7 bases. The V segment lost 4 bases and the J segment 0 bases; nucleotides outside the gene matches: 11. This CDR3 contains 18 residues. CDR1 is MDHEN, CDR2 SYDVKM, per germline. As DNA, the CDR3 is TGTGCCAGCAGTTCCTTCACGACTAGCAACGCGAACACCGGGGAGCTGTTTTTT. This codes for CASSSFTTSNANTGELFF.

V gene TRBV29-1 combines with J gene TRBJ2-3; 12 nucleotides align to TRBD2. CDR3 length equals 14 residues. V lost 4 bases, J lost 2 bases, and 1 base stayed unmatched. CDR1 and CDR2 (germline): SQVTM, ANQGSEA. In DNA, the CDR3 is TGCAGCGTTGGACTAGCGGGGGCCACAGATACGCAGTATTTT. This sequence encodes CSVGLAGATDTQYF.

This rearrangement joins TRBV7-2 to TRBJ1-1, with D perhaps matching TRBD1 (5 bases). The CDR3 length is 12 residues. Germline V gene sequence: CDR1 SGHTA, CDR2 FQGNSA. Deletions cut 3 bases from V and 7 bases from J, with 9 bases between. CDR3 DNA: TGTGCCAGCAGCTTCCGGGGGAATGAAGCTTTCTTT. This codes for CASSFRGNEAFF.

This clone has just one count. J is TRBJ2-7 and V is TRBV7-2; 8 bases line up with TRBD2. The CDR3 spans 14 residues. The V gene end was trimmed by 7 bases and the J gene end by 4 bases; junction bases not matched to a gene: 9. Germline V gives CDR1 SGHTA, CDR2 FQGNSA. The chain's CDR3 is CASKFSGGPYEQYF. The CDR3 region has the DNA TGTGCCAGCAAATTTTCGGGGGGGCCGTACGAGCAGTACTTC.

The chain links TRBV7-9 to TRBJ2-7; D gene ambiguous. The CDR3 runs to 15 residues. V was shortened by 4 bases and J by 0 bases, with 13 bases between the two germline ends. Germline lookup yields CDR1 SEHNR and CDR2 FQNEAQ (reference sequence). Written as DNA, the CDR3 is TGTGCCAGCAGCTCATCGGATAGGAGCTCCTACGAGCAGTACTTC. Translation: CASSSSDRSSYEQYF.

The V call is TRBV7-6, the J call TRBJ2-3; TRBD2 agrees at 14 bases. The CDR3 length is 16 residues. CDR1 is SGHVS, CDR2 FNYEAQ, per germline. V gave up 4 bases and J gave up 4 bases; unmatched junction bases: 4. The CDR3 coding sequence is TGTGCCAGCAGCTCCGGGGGACTAGCGGGGGCAGATACGCAGTATTTT. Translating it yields CASSSGGLAGADTQYF. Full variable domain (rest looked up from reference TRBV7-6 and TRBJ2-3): GAGVSQSPRYKVTKRGQDVALRCDPISGHVSLYWYRQALGQGPEFLTYFNYEAQQDKSGLPNDRFSAERPEGSISTLTIQRTEQRDSAMYRCASSSGGLAGADTQYFGPGTRLTVL.

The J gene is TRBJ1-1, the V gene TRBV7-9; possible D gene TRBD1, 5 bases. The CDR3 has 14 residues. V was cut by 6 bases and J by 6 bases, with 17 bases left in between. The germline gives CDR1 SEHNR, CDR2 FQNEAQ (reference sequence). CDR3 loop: CASRAGGTGSEAFF. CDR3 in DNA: TGTGCCAGCAGAGCGGGGGGGACGGGGTCTGAAGCTTTCTTT.

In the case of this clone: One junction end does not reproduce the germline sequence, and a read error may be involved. The CDR3: CASSPERLAARWF. CDR3 bases: TGTGCCAGCAGCCCTGAACGACTAGCGGCACGGTGGTTC. The rearrangement links TRBV7-2 to TRBJ2-7; 9 bases agree with TRBD2. In germline, CDR1 is SGHTA, CDR2 FQGNSA. The CDR3 totals 13 residues.

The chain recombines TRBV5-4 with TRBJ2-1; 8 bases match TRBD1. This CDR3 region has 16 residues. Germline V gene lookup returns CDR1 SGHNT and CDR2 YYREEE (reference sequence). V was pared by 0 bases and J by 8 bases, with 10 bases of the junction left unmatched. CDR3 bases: TGTGCCAGCAGCTTGGGTGGGCAGGGGGCAGTCTATGAGCAGTTCTTC. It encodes CASSLGGQGAVYEQFF. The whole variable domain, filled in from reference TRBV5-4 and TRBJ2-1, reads ETGVTQSPTHLIKTRGQQVTLRCSSQSGHNTVSWYQQALGQGPQFIFQYYREEENGRGNFPPRFSGLQFPNYSSELNVNALELDDSALYLCASSLGGQGAVYEQFFGPGTRLTVL.

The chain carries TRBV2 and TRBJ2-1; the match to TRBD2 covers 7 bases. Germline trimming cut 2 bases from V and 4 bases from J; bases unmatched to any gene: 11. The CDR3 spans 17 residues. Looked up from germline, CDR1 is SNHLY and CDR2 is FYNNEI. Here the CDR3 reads CASSEMASGRAYNEQFF. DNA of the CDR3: TGTGCCAGCAGTGAAATGGCTAGCGGAAGGGCTTACAATGAGCAGTTCTTC.

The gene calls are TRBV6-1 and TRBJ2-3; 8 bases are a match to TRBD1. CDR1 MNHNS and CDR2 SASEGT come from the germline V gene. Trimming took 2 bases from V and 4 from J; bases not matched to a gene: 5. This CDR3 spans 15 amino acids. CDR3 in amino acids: CASSERTGSPDTQYF. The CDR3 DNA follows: TGTGCCAGCAGTGAAAGGACAGGGAGCCCAGATACGCAGTATTTT.

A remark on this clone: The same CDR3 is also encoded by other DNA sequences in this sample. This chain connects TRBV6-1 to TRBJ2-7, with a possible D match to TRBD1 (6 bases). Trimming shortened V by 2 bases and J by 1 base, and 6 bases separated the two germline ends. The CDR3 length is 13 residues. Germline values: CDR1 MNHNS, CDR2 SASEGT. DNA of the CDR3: TGTGCCAGCAGTGAAAGGGGGTCCTACGAGCAGTACTTC. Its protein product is CASSERGSYEQYF.

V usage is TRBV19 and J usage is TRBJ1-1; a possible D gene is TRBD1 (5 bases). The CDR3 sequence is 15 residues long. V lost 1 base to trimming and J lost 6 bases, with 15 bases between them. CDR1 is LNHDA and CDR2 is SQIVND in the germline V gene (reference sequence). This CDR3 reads CASSIGGGVGAEAFF. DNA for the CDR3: TGTGCCAGTAGTATAGGTGGGGGGGTAGGTGCTGAAGCTTTCTTT.

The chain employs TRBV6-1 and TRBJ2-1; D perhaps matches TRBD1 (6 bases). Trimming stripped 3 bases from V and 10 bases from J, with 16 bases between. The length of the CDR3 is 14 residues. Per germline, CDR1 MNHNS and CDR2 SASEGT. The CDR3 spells CASSETGPQREQFF. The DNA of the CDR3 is TGTGCCAGCAGTGAGACAGGACCACAGCGGGAGCAGTTCTTC.

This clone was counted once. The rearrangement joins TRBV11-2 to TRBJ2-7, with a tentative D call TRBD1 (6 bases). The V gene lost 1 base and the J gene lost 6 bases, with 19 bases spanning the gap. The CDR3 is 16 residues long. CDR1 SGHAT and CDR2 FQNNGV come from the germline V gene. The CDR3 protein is CASSLGSGRGSSEQYF. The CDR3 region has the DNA TGTGCCAGCAGCTTAGGTTCCGGCAGGGGATCTTCCGAGCAGTACTTC. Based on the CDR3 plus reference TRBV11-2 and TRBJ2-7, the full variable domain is EAGVAQSPRYKIIEKRQSVAFWCNPISGHATLYWYQQILGQGPKLLIQFQNNGVVDDSQLPKDRFSAERLKGVDSTLKIQPAKLEDSAVYLCASSLGSGRGSSEQYFGPGTRLTVT.

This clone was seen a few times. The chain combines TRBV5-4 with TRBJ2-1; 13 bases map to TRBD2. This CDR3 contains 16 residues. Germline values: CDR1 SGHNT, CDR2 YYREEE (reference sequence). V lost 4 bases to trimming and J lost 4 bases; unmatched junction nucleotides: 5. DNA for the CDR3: TGTGCCAGCAGCCCGGGACTAGCGGGGACATACAATGAGCAGTTCTTC. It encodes CASSPGLAGTYNEQFF.

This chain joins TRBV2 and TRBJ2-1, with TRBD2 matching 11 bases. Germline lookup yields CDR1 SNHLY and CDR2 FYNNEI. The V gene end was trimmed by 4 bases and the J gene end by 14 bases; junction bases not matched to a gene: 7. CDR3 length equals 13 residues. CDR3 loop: CASSGATSGKKFF. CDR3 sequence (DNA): TGTGCCAGCAGTGGGGCGACTAGCGGGAAAAAGTTCTTC. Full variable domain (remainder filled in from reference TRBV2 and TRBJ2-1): EPEVTQTPSHQVTQMGQEVILRCVPISNHLYFYWYRQILGQKVEFLVSFYNNEISEKSEIFDDQFSVERPDGSNFTLKIRSTKLEDSAMYFCASSGATSGKKFFGPGTRLTVL.

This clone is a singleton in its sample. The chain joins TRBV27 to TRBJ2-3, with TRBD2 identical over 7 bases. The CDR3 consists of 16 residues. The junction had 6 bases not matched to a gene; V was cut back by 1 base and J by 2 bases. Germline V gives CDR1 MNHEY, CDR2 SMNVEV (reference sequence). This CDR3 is CASSLLGGGLTDTQYF. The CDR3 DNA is TGTGCCAGCAGTTTATTGGGGGGGGGTCTCACAGATACGCAGTATTTT.

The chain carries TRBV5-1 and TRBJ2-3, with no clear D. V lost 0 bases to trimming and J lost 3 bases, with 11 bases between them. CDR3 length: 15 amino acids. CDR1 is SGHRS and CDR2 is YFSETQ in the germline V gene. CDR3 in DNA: TGCGCCAGCAGCTTGGACTCCACAGAAACAGATACGCAGTATTTT. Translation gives CASSLDSTETDTQYF.